The 15 T cell receptor beta chains below come from one sample, sequenced in a study of OX40 agonist ivuxolimab in advanced cancers. TCRdb keeps only in-frame clones here, not all; method: immunoSEQ multiplex PCR. The sample lists tens of thousands of clones; roughly 87% were seen once. Material: CD4+ or CD8+ T cells sorted from blood, obtained in a trial of the OX40 agonist ivuxolimab. The origin of the receptors is an adult with an advanced solid tumor such as melanoma, head and neck, liver or kidney cancer.

This clone was seen just once. The V gene is TRBV6-6, the J gene TRBJ2-4, with D tentatively TRBD1 or TRBD2 (6 bases each). Germline V CDR1 and CDR2: MNHNY, SVGAGI (reference sequence). CDR3 length equals 13 residues. Trimming removed 8 bases at V and 8 bases at J, with 16 bases between. CDR3 protein: CASGKLAGDIQYF. CDR3 bases: TGTGCCAGCGGTAAACTAGCAGGGGACATTCAGTACTTC.

This clone has a single count. The CDR3 DNA reads TGCGCCAGCAGCCAAGAGTCTGGCGGGAGACTTTCCCCAAGCTCCTACGAGCAGTACTTC. Protein product: CASSQESGGRLSPSSYEQYF. The V gene is TRBV4-1, the J gene TRBJ2-7; 7 bases map to TRBD2. Looked up from germline, CDR1 is MGHRA and CDR2 is YSYEKL. Trimming cost V 0 bases and J 0 bases; bases outside gene matches: 17. This CDR3 comprises 20 residues.

The chain combines TRBV7-2 with TRBJ2-3; a weak D match, TRBD2 (5 bases). The germline V gene has CDR1 SGHTA and CDR2 FQGNSA. V was shortened by 2 bases and J by 1 base, with 10 bases between the two germline ends. The CDR3 loop spans 15 amino acids. CDR3 region: CASSLSAEGTDTQYF. CDR3 DNA: TGTGCCAGCAGCTTATCAGCGGAAGGCACAGATACGCAGTATTTT.

The table lists this clone with a few counts. This chain connects TRBV6-5 to TRBJ1-2; 9 bases are a match to TRBD1. Germline-derived CDR1 and CDR2 are MNHEY and SVGAGI. The V segment lost 0 bases and the J segment 6 bases; nucleotides outside the gene matches: 8. The CDR3 has 16 residues. This CDR3 reads CASSYSGGTGRHGYTF. CDR3 bases: TGTGCCAGCAGTTACTCAGGCGGGACAGGGAGGCATGGCTACACCTTC.

This clone has only one observation. J is TRBJ1-2 and V is TRBV5-1, with 10 bases lining up with TRBD1. V gave up 5 bases and J gave up 8 bases; unmatched junction bases: 9. The CDR3 is made up of 14 amino acids. The V gene's germline CDR1 is SGHRS and CDR2 YFSETQ. In nucleotides, the CDR3 is TGCGCCAGCAGACCTTCCGGGACAGGGGAGGGCTACACCTTC. Its translation: CASRPSGTGEGYTF.

This clone has just one count. V is TRBV15 and J is TRBJ2-2; D call uncertain. This CDR3 region has 14 residues. In germline, CDR1 is LNHNV, CDR2 YYDKDF (reference sequence). The ends were cut back, 0 bases at V and 6 bases at J, with 8 bases in the middle. The CDR3 DNA reads as TGTGCCACCAGCAGAGATGGAGATTCCGGGGAGCTGTTTTTT. Its translation is CATSRDGDSGELFF.

The chain joins TRBV11-2 to TRBJ1-2; a possible D gene is TRBD1 (6 bases). V was pared by 5 bases and J by 5 bases, with 18 bases between. Germline assignment: CDR1 SGHAT and CDR2 FQNNGV. The CDR3 contains 15 residues. The CDR3 DNA follows: TGTGCCAGCAGCCTAGCTCGGACAGACGATTATGGCTACACCTTC. Encoded protein: CASSLARTDDYGYTF.

This sequence joins TRBV19 and TRBJ2-1, with a possible D match to TRBD1 (6 bases). Per germline, CDR1 LNHDA and CDR2 SQIVND (reference sequence). The V end was cut by 4 bases, the J end by 2 bases, with 9 bases between. The CDR3 loop spans 14 amino acids. In DNA, the CDR3 is TGTGCCAGTAGTACAGGGGCCCCCTACAATGAGCAGTTCTTC. Translation gives CASSTGAPYNEQFF.

This clone was found once. J is TRBJ2-5 and V is TRBV5-1; D unclear. Germline loops: CDR1 SGHRS, CDR2 YFSETQ. The CDR3 runs 14 residues. Trimming left V 1 base short and J 2 bases short, with 9 bases between. The CDR3 here is CASSLFQVQETQYF. For the CDR3, the DNA is TGCGCCAGCAGCTTGTTTCAGGTACAAGAGACCCAGTACTTC.

The chain employs TRBV29-1 and TRBJ2-5; D is unclear. Per germline, CDR1 SQVTM and CDR2 ANQGSEA. The V end lost 2 bases, the J end lost 3 bases, and 10 bases lay between the germline ends. CDR3 length: 13 residues. As DNA, the CDR3 is TGCAGCGTTGAACTAGTTGCAAAAGAGACCCAGTACTTC. This encodes CSVELVAKETQYF.

The chain combines TRBV5-1 with TRBJ1-6, with 7 bases lining up with TRBD1. The CDR3 length is 15 residues. The germline gives CDR1 SGHRS, CDR2 YFSETQ. The V and J ends lost 4 bases and 10 bases, in that order; junction bases with no gene match: 11. The CDR3 DNA reads as TGCGCCAGCAGCCCGAGGGACAGCCCAAGATCACCCCTCCACTTT. Amino acid sequence: CASSPRDSPRSPLHF.

This clone was counted only a few times. The J gene is TRBJ2-7, the V gene TRBV18, with unresolved D. V dropped 2 bases and J dropped 5 bases, with 7 bases sitting between them. Germline loops: CDR1 KGHSH, CDR2 LQKENI. The length of the CDR3 is 12 residues. This CDR3 is CASSPEGNEQYF. CDR3 coding DNA: TGTGCCAGCTCACCAGAAGGCAACGAGCAGTACTTC.

Here the CDR3 DNA reads TGTGCCAGCAGCATGGGGGACAGGGGGAGCCAAGAGACCCAGTACTTC. Translated, it gives CASSMGDRGSQETQYF. The chain joins TRBV7-9 to TRBJ2-5, with 11 bases lining up with TRBD1. V lost 5 bases to trimming and J lost 1 base; unmatched junction nucleotides: 6. CDR1 is SEHNR and CDR2 is FQNEAQ in the germline V gene (reference sequence). The CDR3 extends over 16 amino acids. Supplemented by reference TRBV7-9 and TRBJ2-5, the full variable domain reads DTGVSQNPRHKITKRGQNVTFRCDPISEHNRLYWYRQTLGQGPEFLTYFQNEAQLEKSRLLSDRFSAERPKGSFSTLEIQRTEQGDSAMYLCASSMGDRGSQETQYFGPGTRLLVL.

The table lists this clone with a count of one. The chain combines TRBV5-4 with TRBJ2-2; 9 bases are a match to TRBD2. Germline CDR1 SGHNT, CDR2 YYREEE (reference sequence). The length of the CDR3 is 15 residues. Trimming took 1 base from V and 7 from J; bases not matched to a gene: 5. CDR3 bases: TGTGCCAGCAGCTTGCAGGGACTAGCTGACGGGGAGCTGTTTTTT. Its translation is CASSLQGLADGELFF.

The rearrangement joins TRBV14 to TRBJ2-1, with TRBD1 matching over 7 bases. This CDR3 spans 14 amino acids. Germline CDR1 SGHDN, CDR2 FVKESK. Trimming removed 0 bases from V and 7 bases from J; junction bases left unmatched: 3. The CDR3 bases are TGTGCCAGCAGCCAAGATATCAGGGGGAATGAGCAGTTCTTC. Translating gives CASSQDIRGNEQFF.